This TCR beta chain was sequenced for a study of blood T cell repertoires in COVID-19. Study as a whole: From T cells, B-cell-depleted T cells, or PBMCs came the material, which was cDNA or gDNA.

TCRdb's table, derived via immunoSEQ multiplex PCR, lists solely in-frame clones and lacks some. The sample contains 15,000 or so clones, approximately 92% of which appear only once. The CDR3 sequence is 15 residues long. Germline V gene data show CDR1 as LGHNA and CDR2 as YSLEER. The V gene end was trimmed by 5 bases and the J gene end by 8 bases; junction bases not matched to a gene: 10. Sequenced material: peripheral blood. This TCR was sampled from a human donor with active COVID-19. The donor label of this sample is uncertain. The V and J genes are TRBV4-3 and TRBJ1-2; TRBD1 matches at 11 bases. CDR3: CASSSRTGGYQGYTF. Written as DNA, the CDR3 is TGCGCCAGCAGCTCCCGGACAGGGGGCTACCAGGGCTACACCTTC.